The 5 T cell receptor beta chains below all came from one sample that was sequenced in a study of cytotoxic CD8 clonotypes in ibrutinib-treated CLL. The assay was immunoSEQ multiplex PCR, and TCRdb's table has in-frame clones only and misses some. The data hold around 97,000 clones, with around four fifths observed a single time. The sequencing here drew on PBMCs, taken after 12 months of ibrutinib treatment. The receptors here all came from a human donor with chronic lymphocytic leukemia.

CDR3: CALIAGVNLGTNEKLFF. CDR3 DNA: TGTGCCCTGATCGCGGGGGTAAACTTAGGAACTAATGAAAAACTGTTTTTT. This rearrangement joins TRBV19 to TRBJ1-4, with TRBD1 as a possible D gene (5 bases). The V and J ends lost 11 bases and 1 base respectively, with 23 bases between them. Germline assignment: CDR1 LNHDA and CDR2 SQIVND (reference sequence). This CDR3 comprises 17 residues.

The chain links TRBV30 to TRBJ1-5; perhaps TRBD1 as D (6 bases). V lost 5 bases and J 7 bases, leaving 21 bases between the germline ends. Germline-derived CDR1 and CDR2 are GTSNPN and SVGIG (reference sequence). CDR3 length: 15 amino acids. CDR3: CAWAPGAARRQPQHF. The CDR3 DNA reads TGTGCCTGGGCCCCAGGGGCAGCGAGAAGGCAGCCCCAGCATTTT.

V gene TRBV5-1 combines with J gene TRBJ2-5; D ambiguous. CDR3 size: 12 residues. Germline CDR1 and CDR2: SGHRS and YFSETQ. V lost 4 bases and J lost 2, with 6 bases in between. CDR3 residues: CASSRSQETQYF. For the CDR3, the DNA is TGCGCCAGCAGCAGGTCTCAAGAGACCCAGTACTTC.

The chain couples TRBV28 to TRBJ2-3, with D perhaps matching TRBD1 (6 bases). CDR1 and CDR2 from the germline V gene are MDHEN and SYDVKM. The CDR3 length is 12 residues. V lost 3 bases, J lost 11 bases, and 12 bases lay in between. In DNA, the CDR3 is TGTGCCAGCAGTTTCAGCCAGGGGAGGCAGTATTTT. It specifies CASSFSQGRQYF.

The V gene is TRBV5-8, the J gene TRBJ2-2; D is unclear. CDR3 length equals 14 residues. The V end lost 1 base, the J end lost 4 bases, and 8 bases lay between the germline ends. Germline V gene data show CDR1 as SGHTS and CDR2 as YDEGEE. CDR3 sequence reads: CASSLRPVTGELFF. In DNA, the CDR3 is TGTGCCAGCAGCTTGAGGCCAGTCACCGGGGAGCTGTTTTTT. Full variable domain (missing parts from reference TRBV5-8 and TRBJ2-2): EAGVTQSPTHLIKTRGQQATLRCSPISGHTSVYWYQQALGLGLQFLLWYDEGEERNRGNFPPRFSGRQFPNYSSELNVNALELEDSALYLCASSLRPVTGELFFGEGSRLTVL.